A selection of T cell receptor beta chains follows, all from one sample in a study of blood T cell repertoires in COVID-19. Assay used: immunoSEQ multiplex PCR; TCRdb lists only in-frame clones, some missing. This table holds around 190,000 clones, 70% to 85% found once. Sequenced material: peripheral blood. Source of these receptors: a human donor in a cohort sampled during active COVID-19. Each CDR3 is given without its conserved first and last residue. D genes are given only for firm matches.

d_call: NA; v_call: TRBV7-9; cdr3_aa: ASSLVATGRSGELF
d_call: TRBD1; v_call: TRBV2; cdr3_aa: ASSEVGTGEGTEAF
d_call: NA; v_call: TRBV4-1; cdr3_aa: ASSQSFRATNEKLF
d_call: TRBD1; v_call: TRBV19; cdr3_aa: ASSVDRDNIQY
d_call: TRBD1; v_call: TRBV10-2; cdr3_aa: ASSESQGADTQY
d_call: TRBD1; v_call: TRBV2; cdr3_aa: ASSEEGAGSYEQY
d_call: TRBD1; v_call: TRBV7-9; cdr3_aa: ASSLGGTGRNSPLH
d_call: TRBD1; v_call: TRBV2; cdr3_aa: ASSDLGTGASTDTQY
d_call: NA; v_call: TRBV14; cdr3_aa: ASSQGQEGYGYT
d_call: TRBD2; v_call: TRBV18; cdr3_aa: ASQGLAHLNEQF
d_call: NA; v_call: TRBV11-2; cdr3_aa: ASSFTGTGANVLT